This T cell receptor (beta chain) came from a study of response to subunit inactivated influenza vaccine. TCRdb processed the RT-PCR reads anew with MiXCR; each CDR3 protein has one entry. The sample carries roughly 670,000 distinct CDR3 sequences, approximately 14% recorded once. The CDR3 runs to 16 residues. In germline, CDR1 is LGHNA, CDR2 YNFKEQ. V trimming: 1 base; J trimming: 6 bases; junction bases outside the gene matches: 8. With regard to this clonotype: Its antigen remains unidentified.

General study points: Every seasonal influenza vaccination brings in few new T cells, the authors suggested.

The rearrangement links TRBV4-2 to TRBJ2-1; 8 bases line up with TRBD2. The TCR originated in a man aged 50-60 years who received an inactivated influenza vaccine. Specimen: PBMCs from blood, collected less than 15 days before vaccination. This CDR3 is CASSQANSGAVNEQFF. CDR3 bases: TGTGCCAGCAGCCAAGCGAATAGCGGGGCGGTCAATGAGCAGTTCTTC.